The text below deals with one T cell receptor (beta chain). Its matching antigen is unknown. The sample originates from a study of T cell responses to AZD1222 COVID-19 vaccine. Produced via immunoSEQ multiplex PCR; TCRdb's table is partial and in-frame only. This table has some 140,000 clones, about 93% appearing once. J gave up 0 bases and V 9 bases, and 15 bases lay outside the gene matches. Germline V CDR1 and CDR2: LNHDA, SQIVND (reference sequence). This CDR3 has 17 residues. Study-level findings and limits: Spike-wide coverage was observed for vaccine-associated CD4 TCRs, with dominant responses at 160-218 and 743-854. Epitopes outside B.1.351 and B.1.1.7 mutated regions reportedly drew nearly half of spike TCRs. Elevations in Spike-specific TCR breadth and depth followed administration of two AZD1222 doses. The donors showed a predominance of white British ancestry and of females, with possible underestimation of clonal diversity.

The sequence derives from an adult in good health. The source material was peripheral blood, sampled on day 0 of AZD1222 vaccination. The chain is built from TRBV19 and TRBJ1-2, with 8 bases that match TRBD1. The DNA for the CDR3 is TGTGCCAGCAATAAAAGACAGGGGCGTCTCGCTAACTATGGCTACACCTTC. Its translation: CASNKRQGRLANYGYTF.